This TCR beta chain was profiled in a study of Ad26.COV2.S vaccination and SARS-CoV-2 variants. Study-level findings and limits: Vaccine recipients and placebo recipients showed similar non-spike TCR breadth.

Only one count was recorded for this clone. Its antigen is still unknown. Method: immunoSEQ multiplex PCR; TCRdb's copy keeps in-frame clones and lacks some. The sample lists about 680,000 clones; 70% to 90% were seen once. Germline CDR1 and CDR2: KGHDR and SFDVKD. The CDR3 loop spans 15 amino acids. Between the trimmed V and J ends, which lost 3 bases and 2 bases, there was a span of 12 bases. Treatment reported: around 19 received Ad26.COV2.S at low or high dose, single or two shots; 5 received placebo; per-sample allocation not given. Following the first vaccine or placebo injection, samples were taken on day 63. The sample came from a Boston adult aged 18-55 years. Vaccine was an Ad26 vector expressing Wuhan-strain SARS-CoV-2 spike.

This sequence joins TRBV24-1 and TRBJ1-2; D unresolved. The sequencing here drew on peripheral blood, taken in a trial of Ad26.COV2.S vaccine versus placebo. The source is a person between 18 and 65 years old who received the Ad26.COV2.S COVID-19 vaccine or a placebo. The CDR3 loop reads CATSDPREVNYGYTF. Written as DNA, the CDR3 is TGTGCCACCAGTGATCCGCGGGAGGTAAACTATGGCTACACCTTC.